This T cell receptor beta chain was found in a study of T cell repertoires in cytomegalovirus infection. Findings of the study overall: Clonotypes of TCR beta that were HLA-C-restricted and CMV-specific dominated the ex vivo response.

TCRdb processed the reads anew with MiXCR; each CDR3 protein has one entry. The sample includes just under 300,000 distinct CDR3 sequences, approximately 10% of them seen just once. This clonotype was observed many times. As yet, its antigen is unknown. The specimen sequenced was PBMCs. This clonotype was obtained from a human donor in good health (CMV status not recorded). Some clones in this sample may be carry-over from other donors' samples.

CDR3 amino acids: CASTGQGKVNYGYTF. DNA for the CDR3: TGTGCCAGCACGGGACAGGGAAAGGTTAACTATGGCTACACCTTC. The V call is TRBV2, the J call TRBJ1-2; 9 positions agree with TRBD1. The CDR3 totals 15 residues. Unmatched junction bases numbered 7, after V lost 7 bases and J lost 1 base. CDR1 is SNHLY, CDR2 FYNNEI, per germline.